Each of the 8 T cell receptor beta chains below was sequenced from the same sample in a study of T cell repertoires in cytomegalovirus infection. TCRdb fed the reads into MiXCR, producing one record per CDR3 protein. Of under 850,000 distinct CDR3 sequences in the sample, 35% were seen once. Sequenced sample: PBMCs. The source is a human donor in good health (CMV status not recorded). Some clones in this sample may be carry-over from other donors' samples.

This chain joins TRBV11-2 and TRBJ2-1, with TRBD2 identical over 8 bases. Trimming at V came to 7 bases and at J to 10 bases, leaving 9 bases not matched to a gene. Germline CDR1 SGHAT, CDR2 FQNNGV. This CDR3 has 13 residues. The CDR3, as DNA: TGTGCCAGCACGTCCGGGAGGGCCGGGGAGCAGTTCTTC. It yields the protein CASTSGRAGEQFF.

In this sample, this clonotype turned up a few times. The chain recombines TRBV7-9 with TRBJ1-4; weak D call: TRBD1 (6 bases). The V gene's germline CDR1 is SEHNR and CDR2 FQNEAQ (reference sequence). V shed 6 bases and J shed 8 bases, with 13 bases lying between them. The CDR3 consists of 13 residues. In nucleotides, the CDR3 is TGTGCCAGCAGAGATAACACAGGGGAAAAACTGTTTTTT. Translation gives CASRDNTGEKLFF.

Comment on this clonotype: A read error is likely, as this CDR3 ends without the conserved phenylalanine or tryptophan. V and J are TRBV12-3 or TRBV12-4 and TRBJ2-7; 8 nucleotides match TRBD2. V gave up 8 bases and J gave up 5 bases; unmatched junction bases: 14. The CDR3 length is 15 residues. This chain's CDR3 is CASLIGGARGHEQYL. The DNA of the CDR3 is TGTGCCAGCCTCATCGGGGGGGCGCGGGGGCACGAGCAGTACTTA.

CDR3 coding DNA: TGCAGTGCTAGAGATAGGGGGAACACTGAAGCTTTCTTT. It yields the protein CSARDRGNTEAFF. This chain connects TRBV20-1 to TRBJ1-1, with a tentative D call TRBD1 (5 bases). Trimming removed 0 bases at V and 1 base at J, with 6 bases between. The CDR3 spans 13 residues. The germline V gene has CDR1 DFQATT and CDR2 SNEGSKA (reference sequence).

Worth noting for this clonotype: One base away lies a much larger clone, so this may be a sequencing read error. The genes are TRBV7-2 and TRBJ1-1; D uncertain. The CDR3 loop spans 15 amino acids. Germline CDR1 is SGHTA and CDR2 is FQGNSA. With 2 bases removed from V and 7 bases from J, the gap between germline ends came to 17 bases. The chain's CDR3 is CASSLSSRQPDEAFF. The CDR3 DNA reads TGTGCCAGCAGCTTATCGTCACGTCAGCCTGATGAAGCTTTCTTT.

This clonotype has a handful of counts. The CDR3 region is CASSEARMVPEAFF. CDR3 nucleotide sequence: TGTGCCAGCAGTGAAGCGCGGATGGTTCCTGAAGCTTTCTTT. The chain has TRBV2 and TRBJ1-1; D gene ambiguous. Deletions cut 0 bases from V and 6 bases from J, with 11 bases between. This CDR3 is 14 amino acids long. Germline V gives CDR1 SNHLY, CDR2 FYNNEI.

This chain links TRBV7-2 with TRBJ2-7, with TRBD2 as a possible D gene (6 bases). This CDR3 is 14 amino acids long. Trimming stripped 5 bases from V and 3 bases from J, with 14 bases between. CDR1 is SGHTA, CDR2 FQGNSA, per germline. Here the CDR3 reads CASSPGGVVYEQYF. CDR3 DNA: TGTGCCAGCAGCCCCGGAGGGGTTGTCTACGAGCAGTACTTC.

As DNA, the CDR3 is TGTGCCAGCATTCAGGGACGGATAAGCTCTGGGGCCAACGTCCTGACTTTC. Translated: CASIQGRISSGANVLTF. The rearrangement uses TRBV2 and TRBJ2-6, with D perhaps assigned TRBD1 or TRBD2 (5 bases each). Trimming took off 7 bases at V and 0 bases at J, with 16 bases between the two ends. CDR3 length: 17 residues. Germline V gene data show CDR1 as SNHLY and CDR2 as FYNNEI.